This entry concerns a single T cell receptor (beta chain). V lost 5 bases, J lost 4 bases, and 20 bases lay in between. The length of the CDR3 is 15 residues. Germline CDR1 is SQVTM and CDR2 is ANQGSEA. This sample stems from a study of cytomegalovirus exposure and HLA in healthy donors. The PCR used 60 Vbeta and 13 Jbeta primers. Clones were read by immunoSEQ multiplex PCR, and TCRdb kept only the in-frame ones, dropping some. The sample yields approximately 100,000 clones, almost 80% seen once. The chain joins TRBV29-1 to TRBJ1-1; D is perhaps TRBD1 (5 bases). The sample taken for sequencing was PBMCs. This TCR was sampled from a man over 45 in good health and CMV-seropositive. The CDR3 DNA sequence: TGCAGCGTTAAAGGACAAGGCCTTCCGAGCACTGAAGCTTTCTTT. The encoded protein is CSVKGQGLPSTEAFF. Complete variable domain (other parts from reference TRBV29-1 and TRBJ1-1): SAVISQKPSRDICQRGTSLTIQCQVDSQVTMMFWYRQQPGQSLTLIATANQGSEATYESGFVIDKFPISRPNLTFSTLTVSNMSPEDSSIYLCSVKGQGLPSTEAFFGQGTRLTVV.